The TCR beta chain under discussion was sequenced for a study of cytomegalovirus exposure and HLA in healthy donors. Study summary: Among around 200 million T cells, an earlier analysis found around 100 million unique TCR beta sequences. Study outcomes and limitations: Productive rates of about 90% or about 30% were seen for most TCR beta V segments in an earlier analysis. Reports indicated that the classifier achieved high specificity and sensitivity in diagnosing cytomegalovirus status. Some segments of the V type, notably TRBV6-2 and TRBV6-3, were excluded as indistinguishable.

PCR primers comprised 60 Vbeta and 13 Jbeta primers. The table came from immunoSEQ multiplex PCR; TCRdb's copy has only in-frame clones and leaves some out. The sample has 270,000 or so clones; approximately 90% are singletons. The CDR3 is 12 amino acids. Trimming removed 2 bases at V and 4 bases at J, with 5 bases between. The germline V gene has CDR1 KGHSH and CDR2 LQKENI. As for this clone: The target antigen is unknown.

The chain links TRBV18 to TRBJ2-5; D call uncertain. The sequence came from a man in his forties in good health and CMV-seropositive. The sample taken for sequencing was PBMCs. CDR3 residues: CASSPSSETQYF. In DNA form, the CDR3 reads TGTGCCAGCTCACCAAGCTCAGAGACCCAGTACTTC.